Each of the 23 T cell receptor beta chains below was sequenced from the same sample in a study of T cell responses to AZD1222 COVID-19 vaccine. Only in-frame clones appear in the TCRdb table, and some are missing; sequencing was by immunoSEQ multiplex PCR. Here the sample spans around 120,000 clones, about nine tenths being singletons. The sequenced sample was peripheral blood, obtained 28 days after the second AZD1222 dose. The receptors stem from an adult who received the AZD1222 COVID-19 vaccine.

This clone has only one observation. The V and J genes are TRBV28 and TRBJ1-1, with D tentatively TRBD1 (5 bases). Trimming left V 6 bases short and J 8 bases short, with 16 bases between. The CDR3 covers 13 residues. Germline V CDR1 and CDR2: MDHEN, SYDVKM. The CDR3 here is CASSKTLQGEAFF. Written as DNA, the CDR3 is TGTGCCAGCAGCAAGACCCTGCAGGGAGAAGCTTTCTTT.

The chain uses TRBV7-9 and TRBJ2-1, with 7 bases matching TRBD2. After removal of 2 bases from V and 9 bases from J, the junction contained 16 bases not matched to a gene. Germline assignment: CDR1 SEHNR and CDR2 FQNEAQ (reference sequence). The CDR3 extends over 17 amino acids. The CDR3 coding sequence is TGTGCCAGCAGCTTATGGTTCGGGCGGGAGCAGCTTGGTGAGCAGTTCTTC. The encoded protein is CASSLWFGREQLGEQFF.

In this sample, this clone turned up a few times. The J gene is TRBJ1-3, the V gene TRBV15, with D perhaps matching TRBD1 (6 bases). The CDR3 covers 15 residues. The germline V gene has CDR1 LNHNV and CDR2 YYDKDF (reference sequence). The V and J ends lost 0 bases and 2 bases respectively, with 8 bases between them. In DNA form, the CDR3 reads TGTGCCACCAGCAGAGATCCAGGGGCTGGAAACACCATATATTTT. This codes for CATSRDPGAGNTIYF.

This chain joins TRBV6-2 or TRBV6-3 and TRBJ1-1, with a tentative D call TRBD1 (5 bases). In germline, CDR1 is MNHEY, CDR2 SVGEGT. Trimming pared 4 bases from V and 5 bases from J, leaving 14 bases between. This CDR3 contains 14 residues. The CDR3 DNA sequence: TGTGCCAGCAGTTTAAGACAGTTGTTTACTGAAGCTTTCTTT. This sequence encodes CASSLRQLFTEAFF.

The V call is TRBV5-4, the J call TRBJ1-6; D uncertain. CDR1 is SGHNT and CDR2 is YYREEE in the germline V gene (reference sequence). The CDR3 totals 12 residues. V dropped 4 bases and J dropped 6 bases, with 5 bases sitting between them. In DNA, the CDR3 is TGTGCCAGCAGCCAAATTAATTCACCCCTCCACTTT. Translation: CASSQINSPLHF. Full variable domain (remainder filled in from reference TRBV5-4 and TRBJ1-6): ETGVTQSPTHLIKTRGQQVTLRCSSQSGHNTVSWYQQALGQGPQFIFQYYREEENGRGNFPPRFSGLQFPNYSSELNVNALELDDSALYLCASSQINSPLHFGNGTRLTVT.

A note on this clone: Other DNA sequences in this specimen translate into the identical CDR3. The genes are TRBV6-5 and TRBJ1-3; no clear D gene. The V gene lost 0 bases and the J gene lost 1 base, with 7 bases spanning the gap. The CDR3 length is 15 residues. Looked up from germline, CDR1 is MNHEY and CDR2 is SVGAGI. The CDR3 spells CASSYSEASGNTIYF. The CDR3 coding sequence is TGTGCCAGCAGTTACTCGGAGGCTTCTGGAAACACCATATATTTT.

This clone was seen many times. The V and J genes are TRBV6-2 or TRBV6-3 and TRBJ2-5, with D possibly TRBD2 on 7 matching bases. Trimming stripped 4 bases from V and 5 bases from J, with 11 bases between. This CDR3 is 13 amino acids long. Looked up from germline, CDR1 is MNHEY and CDR2 is SVGEGT. The CDR3 protein is CASSWGGRETQYF. CDR3 sequence (DNA): TGTGCCAGCAGTTGGGGGGGCCGGGAGACCCAGTACTTC.

This rearrangement joins TRBV5-8 to TRBJ2-3, with 7 bases aligning to TRBD2. In germline, CDR1 is SGHTS, CDR2 YDEGEE. V gave up 0 bases and J gave up 7 bases; unmatched junction bases: 11. The CDR3 covers 16 residues. The CDR3 bases are TGTGCCAGCAGCTTGGTTCTTGGCGGGAGAGGGCATACGCAGTATTTT. Its protein is CASSLVLGGRGHTQYF.

The chain combines TRBV28 with TRBJ1-5, with 8 bases aligning to TRBD1. Germline CDR1 and CDR2: MDHEN and SYDVKM. This CDR3 spans 13 amino acids. The trim removed 6 bases at V and 6 bases at J, leaving 4 bases unmatched. The CDR3 region is CASRAGGFQPQHF. Here the CDR3 DNA reads TGTGCCAGCAGGGCAGGGGGCTTTCAGCCCCAGCATTTT.

This chain joins TRBV2 and TRBJ2-7, with 8 bases lining up with TRBD1. V was pared by 6 bases and J by 2 bases, with 6 bases of the junction left unmatched. Germline CDR1 reads SNHLY; CDR2 reads FYNNEI. The CDR3 loop spans 14 amino acids. The CDR3 DNA is TGTGCCAGCAGGCGTGGACAGGGAGCCTACGAGCAGTACTTC. Its protein product is CASRRGQGAYEQYF.

The CDR3 reads CASSQVTRRDTTNEKLFF. The CDR3 DNA sequence: TGTGCCAGCAGCCAAGTTACGAGAAGGGACACAACTAATGAAAAACTGTTTTTT. The J gene is TRBJ1-4, the V gene TRBV4-2, with D maybe TRBD1 (6 bases). In germline, CDR1 is LGHNA, CDR2 YNFKEQ. V gave up 1 base and J gave up 0 bases, with 15 bases separating them. The CDR3 has 18 amino acids.

This chain connects TRBV28 to TRBJ1-5, with 11 bases lining up with TRBD1. Germline loops: CDR1 MDHEN, CDR2 SYDVKM. CDR3 length equals 15 residues. V was pared by 7 bases and J by 4 bases, with 6 bases of the junction left unmatched. In DNA, the CDR3 is TGTGCCAGCACTTGGGGGACAGGGGGAAATCAGCCCCAGCATTTT. Its translation is CASTWGTGGNQPQHF.

The chain has TRBV28 and TRBJ1-2; 10 bases line up with TRBD1. The V gene's germline CDR1 is MDHEN and CDR2 SYDVKM. The CDR3 has 15 residues. Unmatched junction bases numbered 8, after V lost 6 bases and J lost 4 bases. The CDR3 is CASRLPGQGTYGYTF. DNA for the CDR3: TGTGCCAGCAGACTGCCGGGACAGGGGACCTATGGCTACACCTTC.

The chain has TRBV3-1 (or the pseudogene TRBV3-2) and TRBJ1-2; D ambiguous. This CDR3 contains 17 residues. Germline loops: CDR1 LGHDT, CDR2 YNNKEL (reference sequence). The V end lost 0 bases, the J end lost 8 bases, and 22 bases lay between the germline ends. CDR3 region: CASSQDRLRGVIWGYTF. The CDR3 nucleotides are TGTGCCAGCAGCCAAGATCGGTTGCGCGGCGTGATCTGGGGCTACACCTTC.

The chain uses TRBV5-4 and TRBJ2-6; D might be TRBD1 (5 bases). Germline V gene sequence: CDR1 SGHNT, CDR2 YYREEE (reference sequence). V lost 0 bases to trimming and J lost 1 base, with 5 bases between them. The CDR3 contains 15 residues. The CDR3 reads CASSLAGSGANVLTF. For the CDR3, the DNA is TGTGCCAGCAGCTTGGCAGGGTCTGGGGCCAACGTCCTGACTTTC.

The chain has TRBV6-5 and TRBJ1-6; TRBD1 is a possible D gene (5 bases). The CDR3 runs to 13 residues. V was clipped by 6 bases and J by 7 bases, with 10 bases between them. Germline CDR1 and CDR2: MNHEY and SVGAGI. The CDR3 bases are TGTGCCAGCAGCGGGACGCCGAATTCACCCCTCCACTTT. Residues: CASSGTPNSPLHF.

This chain uses TRBV10-3 with TRBJ1-2; D is ambiguous. This CDR3 is built from 16 residues. CDR1 and CDR2 from the germline V gene are ENHRY and SYGVKD. V was trimmed by 3 bases and J by 3 bases, leaving 17 bases between them. DNA of the CDR3: TGTGCCATCAGTGACCCTTCGACATTGGCGGACTATGGCTACACCTTC. It codes for CAISDPSTLADYGYTF.

The V call is TRBV18, the J call TRBJ1-1; no definite D call. The V and J ends lost 4 bases and 1 base respectively, with 16 bases between them. CDR1 and CDR2 (germline): KGHSH, LQKENI. The CDR3 is 16 residues long. CDR3 DNA sequence: TGTGCCAGCTCACTACCGTCGAACTTCGGGAACACTGAAGCTTTCTTT. Its protein is CASSLPSNFGNTEAFF.

This chain connects TRBV27 to TRBJ1-2, with 12 bases lining up with TRBD1. CDR3 length: 15 residues. J lost 8 bases, V lost 5 bases, and 9 bases had no gene match. Germline lookup yields CDR1 MNHEY and CDR2 SMNVEV (reference sequence). The CDR3 bases are TGTGCCAGCAGTCACGGGACAGGGGGCCAGAGAGGCTACACCTTC. Its translation is CASSHGTGGQRGYTF.

The chain couples TRBV29-1 to TRBJ2-7, with 8 bases matching TRBD1. From germline, CDR1 is SQVTM and CDR2 ANQGSEA. The CDR3 has 12 amino acids. Trimming took 6 bases from V and 3 from J; bases not matched to a gene: 4. CDR3 nucleotide sequence: TGCAGCGTGGAGACAGGGGACTACGAGCAGTACTTC. This sequence encodes CSVETGDYEQYF.

CDR3 amino acids: CASGLGGAGKAFF. Here the CDR3 DNA reads TGTGCTAGTGGCCTAGGCGGGGCAGGGAAAGCTTTCTTT. The V and J genes are TRBV12-5 and TRBJ1-1; a weak D match, TRBD1 (5 bases). V dropped 6 bases and J dropped 9 bases, with 17 bases sitting between them. The CDR3 has 13 residues. Germline V gene data show CDR1 as LGHNT and CDR2 as FRNRAP.

The chain joins TRBV19 to TRBJ1-2; possibly TRBD1 for D (6 bases). The CDR3 sequence is 16 residues long. Trimming pared 6 bases from V and 2 bases from J, leaving 19 bases between. Germline CDR1 LNHDA, CDR2 SQIVND (reference sequence). CDR3 sequence: CASSEDHGRGNYGYTF. As DNA, the CDR3 is TGTGCCAGTAGCGAGGATCATGGCAGGGGAAACTATGGCTACACCTTC.

This chain joins TRBV5-1 and TRBJ1-5; D is unresolved. Germline V gene data show CDR1 as SGHRS and CDR2 as YFSETQ. The V gene lost 0 bases and the J gene lost 6 bases, with 13 bases spanning the gap. The CDR3 has 15 residues. CDR3 amino acids: CASSLGVGGAQPQHF. The CDR3 DNA reads as TGCGCCAGCAGCTTGGGAGTCGGTGGCGCTCAGCCCCAGCATTTT.